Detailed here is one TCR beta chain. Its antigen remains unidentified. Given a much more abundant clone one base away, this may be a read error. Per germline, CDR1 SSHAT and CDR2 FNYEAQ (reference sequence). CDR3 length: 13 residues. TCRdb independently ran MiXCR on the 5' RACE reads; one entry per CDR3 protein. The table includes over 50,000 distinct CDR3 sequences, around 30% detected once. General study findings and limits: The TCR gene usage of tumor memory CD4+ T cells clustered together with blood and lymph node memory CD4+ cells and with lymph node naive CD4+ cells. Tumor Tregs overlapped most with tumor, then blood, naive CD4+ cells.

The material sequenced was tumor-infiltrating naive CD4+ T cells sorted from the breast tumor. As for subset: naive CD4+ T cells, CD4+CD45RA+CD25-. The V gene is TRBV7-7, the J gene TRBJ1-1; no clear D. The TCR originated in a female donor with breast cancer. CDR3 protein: CASGFSVETEAFF. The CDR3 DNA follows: TGTGCTAGCGGCTTCTCCGTCGAGACTGAAGCTTTCTTT.